A selection of T cell receptor beta chains follows, all from one sample in a study of identical twins. One entry per CDR3 protein results from TCRdb running MiXCR on the 5' RACE reads. The sample gives approximately 1.8 million distinct CDR3 sequences, about 32% of which show up once; 0.25% to 0.3% is in the top ten. The sequencing sample was made of cord blood. Source of these receptors: a newborn girl in good health. Both conserved end residues are part of each CDR3. Fields, in order: V gene, J gene, CDR3 protein.

v_call: TRBV4-2
j_call: TRBJ2-3
cdr3_aa: CASSRRLAGGSAADTQYF

v_call: TRBV20-1
j_call: TRBJ2-5
cdr3_aa: CSAYNALQPDIQYF

v_call: TRBV27
j_call: TRBJ2-3
cdr3_aa: CASSHRLTSGNLDTQYF

v_call: TRBV20-1
j_call: TRBJ2-3
cdr3_aa: CSAIRTSGSTDTQYF

v_call: TRBV28
j_call: TRBJ2-7
cdr3_aa: CASSLPRRTYEQYF

v_call: TRBV28
j_call: TRBJ2-7
cdr3_aa: CASSLYLAGSCEQYF

v_call: TRBV6-5
j_call: TRBJ2-3
cdr3_aa: CASSIRRLAGFTDTQYF

v_call: TRBV7-2
j_call: TRBJ1-4
cdr3_aa: CASSPSPHTTNEKLFF

v_call: TRBV20-1
j_call: TRBJ1-1
cdr3_aa: CSAREPTGGNTEAFF

v_call: TRBV5-1
j_call: TRBJ2-1
cdr3_aa: CASSVQGSGYNEQFF

v_call: TRBV7-6
j_call: TRBJ2-2
cdr3_aa: CASSLESFHTGELFF

v_call: TRBV9
j_call: TRBJ1-2
cdr3_aa: CASSVEEGYGYTF

v_call: TRBV12-3/TRBV12-4
j_call: TRBJ2-1
cdr3_aa: CASRSRVNEQFF

v_call: TRBV7-8
j_call: TRBJ2-1
cdr3_aa: CASSLVASGGVLSYNEQFF

v_call: TRBV7-2
j_call: TRBJ2-3
cdr3_aa: CASSFRSASAGGTTDAQYF

v_call: TRBV5-4
j_call: TRBJ2-3
cdr3_aa: CASSSRLTGTDTQYF

v_call: TRBV7-9
j_call: TRBJ1-1
cdr3_aa: CASSSGGTGTTEAFF

v_call: TRBV5-1
j_call: TRBJ1-4
cdr3_aa: CASRKTGVQSEKLFF

v_call: TRBV2
j_call: TRBJ2-7
cdr3_aa: CASSEASGGVSYEQYF

v_call: TRBV5-1
j_call: TRBJ1-2
cdr3_aa: CASTPNGAGGLGEDGYTF

v_call: TRBV5-1
j_call: TRBJ2-3
cdr3_aa: CASSLREGRVALLVDTQYF

v_call: TRBV29-1
j_call: TRBJ2-6
cdr3_aa: CSVGSQGSGANVLTF

v_call: TRBV2
j_call: TRBJ2-7
cdr3_aa: CASLTSGGRSYNEQYF

v_call: TRBV20-1
j_call: TRBJ1-6
cdr3_aa: CSARGSRLYSPLHF

v_call: TRBV10-3
j_call: TRBJ2-1
cdr3_aa: CAISGRVASGWNEQFF

v_call: TRBV10-3
j_call: TRBJ1-4
cdr3_aa: CAISQAGGAEKLFF

v_call: TRBV4-2
j_call: TRBJ2-5
cdr3_aa: CASSQPRDGTSGYNEQYF

v_call: TRBV6-1
j_call: TRBJ2-7
cdr3_aa: CAKGGRPYEQYF

v_call: TRBV29-1
j_call: TRBJ2-3
cdr3_aa: CSVAPTSGPRLNADTQYF

v_call: TRBV7-9
j_call: TRBJ2-5
cdr3_aa: CASSLRTSRETQYF

v_call: TRBV28
j_call: TRBJ2-7
cdr3_aa: CASSLDGLAMGREQYF

v_call: TRBV15
j_call: TRBJ1-4
cdr3_aa: CATRSGTANEKLFF

v_call: TRBV4-1
j_call: TRBJ1-5
cdr3_aa: CASSQGEQGGQPQHF

v_call: TRBV3-1
j_call: TRBJ2-3
cdr3_aa: CASSQGWDGGRSDTQYF

v_call: TRBV6-5
j_call: TRBJ2-1
cdr3_aa: CASTYPGGSYNEQFF

v_call: TRBV10-3
j_call: .
cdr3_aa: CAISGDYYNEQYF

v_call: TRBV24-1
j_call: TRBJ1-5
cdr3_aa: CATSDLPTGQPQHF

v_call: TRBV5-1
j_call: .
cdr3_aa: CASSLEVGSEQYF

v_call: TRBV14
j_call: TRBJ2-1
cdr3_aa: CASSQEGGLATNSYNEQFF

v_call: TRBV7-9
j_call: TRBJ1-2
cdr3_aa: CASSLASGNGGYTF

v_call: TRBV11-2
j_call: TRBJ2-1
cdr3_aa: CASSRRYSGGANEQFF

v_call: TRBV20-1
j_call: TRBJ2-3
cdr3_aa: CSATGYQREGHRLSTDTQYF

v_call: TRBV6-1
j_call: TRBJ1-2
cdr3_aa: CASQAGGRIGYGYTF